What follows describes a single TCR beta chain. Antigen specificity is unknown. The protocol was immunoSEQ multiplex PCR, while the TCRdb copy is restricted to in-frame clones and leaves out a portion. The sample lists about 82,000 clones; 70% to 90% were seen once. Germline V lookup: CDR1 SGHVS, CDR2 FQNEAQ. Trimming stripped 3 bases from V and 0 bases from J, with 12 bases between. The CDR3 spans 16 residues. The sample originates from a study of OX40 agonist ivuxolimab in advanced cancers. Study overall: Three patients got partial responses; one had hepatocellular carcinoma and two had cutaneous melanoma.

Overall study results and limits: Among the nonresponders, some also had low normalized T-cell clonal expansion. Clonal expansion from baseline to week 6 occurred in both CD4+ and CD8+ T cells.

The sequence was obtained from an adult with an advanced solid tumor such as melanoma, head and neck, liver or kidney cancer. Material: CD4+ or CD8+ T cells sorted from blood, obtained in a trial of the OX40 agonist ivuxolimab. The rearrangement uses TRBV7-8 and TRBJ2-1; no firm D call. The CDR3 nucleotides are TGTGCCAGCAGCTTCAAGGTTATTCTCTCCTACAATGAGCAGTTCTTC. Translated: CASSFKVILSYNEQFF.